The TCR beta chain under discussion was sequenced for a study of blood T cell repertoires in COVID-19. On the study more broadly: The cDNA or gDNA used as material had been derived from T cells, B-cell-depleted T cells, or PBMCs.

Followed over time, Seattle patients had been enrolled while infection was active. Repertoires were generated with immunoSEQ multiplex PCR, while TCRdb's copy carries only in-frame clones and drops some. The sample lists 300,000 to 450,000 clones; over 75% were seen once. The CDR3 is made up of 16 amino acids. Germline CDR1 is MDHEN and CDR2 is SYDVKM. Trimming removed 4 bases from V and 3 bases from J; junction bases left unmatched: 8. This clone came up a few times. This chain joins TRBV28 and TRBJ1-2; 10 nucleotides match TRBD1. The TCR was taken from a woman younger than 45 with COVID-19, enrolled during active disease. Sequencing used peripheral blood. The CDR3 loop reads CASSSGQGSDDYGYTF. The CDR3, as DNA: TGTGCCAGCAGTTCGGGACAGGGGAGCGACGACTATGGCTACACCTTC.